What follows are 26 T cell receptor beta chains derived from one specimen sequenced in a study of cytomegalovirus exposure and HLA in healthy donors. PCR amplification relied on 60 Vbeta primers (plus 13 Jbeta primers). Repertoires were generated with immunoSEQ multiplex PCR, while TCRdb's copy carries only in-frame clones and drops some. The sample carries roughly 200,000 clones, over 70% recorded once. What was sequenced was PBMCs. These receptors came from a woman aged 60-75 years in good health and CMV-seropositive.

This clone has only one observation. This chain uses TRBV9 with TRBJ2-7; weak D call: TRBD1 (5 bases). Trimming left V 4 bases short and J 7 bases short, with 18 bases between. The CDR3 loop spans 14 amino acids. Germline-derived CDR1 and CDR2 are SGDLS and YYNGEE. CDR3 nucleotide sequence: TGTGCCAGCAGCTATACCTTTGGGGCAGATGAGCAGTACTTC. It is translated as CASSYTFGADEQYF.

The chain combines TRBV7-3 with TRBJ2-1, with 9 bases that match TRBD2. The V and J ends lost 5 bases and 6 bases, in that order; junction bases with no gene match: 11. The CDR3 consists of 16 residues. The germline V gene encodes CDR1 SGHTA and CDR2 FQGTGA. The CDR3, as DNA: TGTGCCAGCAGCCAGAGCGTTGGGACTAGCACCAATGAGCAGTTCTTC. Its translation is CASSQSVGTSTNEQFF.

The chain uses TRBV5-6 and TRBJ2-7; 9 bases map to TRBD1. The trim removed 3 bases at V and 4 bases at J, leaving 8 bases unmatched. The CDR3 has 15 residues. Germline V gene data show CDR1 as SGHDT and CDR2 as YYEEEE. CDR3 protein: CASSYRDRAKYEQYF. CDR3 coding DNA: TGTGCCAGCAGCTACCGGGACAGGGCCAAATACGAGCAGTACTTC.

This chain connects TRBV7-6 to TRBJ1-5; D unclear. The CDR3 runs 13 residues. V was shortened by 4 bases and J by 8 bases, with 12 bases between the two germline ends. CDR1 SGHVS and CDR2 FNYEAQ come from the germline V gene. For the CDR3, the DNA is TGTGCCAGCAGCTCACTTCCCCTTGAGCCCCAGCATTTT. It encodes CASSSLPLEPQHF.

The rearrangement links TRBV7-3 to TRBJ2-1; 9 nucleotides line up with TRBD1. Trimming took 5 bases from V and 2 from J; bases not matched to a gene: 4. CDR3 length: 15 amino acids. From germline, CDR1 is SGHTA and CDR2 FQGTGA. Here the CDR3 DNA reads TGTGCCAGCAGCCCAGACAGGGGGACCTACAATGAGCAGTTCTTC. It yields the protein CASSPDRGTYNEQFF. The variable domain in full, with the rest retrieved from reference TRBV7-3 and TRBJ2-1, is GAGVSQTPSNKVTEKGKYVELRCDPISGHTALYWYRQSLGQGPEFLIYFQGTGAADDSGLPNDRFFAVRPEGSVSTLKIQRTERGDSAVYLCASSPDRGTYNEQFFGPGTRLTVL.

In DNA form, the CDR3 reads TGTGCCAGCAGTTCTGGGACAGGGGTCGGCAATGAGCAGTTCTTC. It encodes CASSSGTGVGNEQFF. The rearrangement links TRBV11-2 to TRBJ2-1, with TRBD1 identical over 10 bases. Unmatched junction bases numbered 8, after V lost 6 bases and J lost 6 bases. The CDR3 totals 15 residues. From germline, CDR1 is SGHAT and CDR2 FQNNGV.

This chain joins TRBV5-4 and TRBJ2-1, with a possible D match to TRBD2 (6 bases). V dropped 4 bases and J dropped 9 bases, with 20 bases sitting between them. Per germline, CDR1 SGHNT and CDR2 YYREEE (reference sequence). The CDR3 length is 15 residues. CDR3 sequence: CASSLPGGAGGEQFF. CDR3 nucleotides: TGTGCCAGCAGCCTCCCTGGGGGAGCGGGTGGTGAGCAGTTCTTC.

This clone was seen just once. The chain has TRBV5-1 and TRBJ2-3, with D possibly matching TRBD2 (5 bases). CDR3 size: 13 residues. Germline lookup yields CDR1 SGHRS and CDR2 YFSETQ. The V gene lost 0 bases and the J gene lost 11 bases, with 13 bases spanning the gap. CDR3 amino acids: CASSLDQLGRQYF. CDR3 nucleotides: TGCGCCAGCAGCTTGGACCAGTTAGGGAGGCAGTATTTT.

This clone appeared a single time. The chain uses TRBV7-3 and TRBJ2-1, with TRBD2 matching 10 bases. This CDR3 is 18 amino acids long. Per germline, CDR1 SGHTA and CDR2 FQGTGA. V was clipped by 1 base and J by 7 bases; unmatched bases: 13. The CDR3 DNA sequence: TGTGCCAGCAGCTTAAGGGTGGTAGGGGCTAGCGGGAGTAATGAGCAGTTCTTC. Translating it yields CASSLRVVGASGSNEQFF.

The V and J genes are TRBV7-2 and TRBJ2-1; 8 bases line up with TRBD1. Trimming removed 5 bases from V and 6 bases from J; junction bases left unmatched: 9. The CDR3 totals 15 residues. Germline lookup yields CDR1 SGHTA and CDR2 FQGNSA. CDR3 region: CASSEYRGTGNEQFF. The DNA of the CDR3 is TGTGCCAGCAGCGAATACAGGGGGACAGGCAATGAGCAGTTCTTC. Supplemented by reference TRBV7-2 and TRBJ2-1, the full variable domain reads GAGVSQSPSNKVTEKGKDVELRCDPISGHTALYWYRQSLGQGLEFLIYFQGNSAPDKSGLPSDRFSAERTGGSVSTLTIQRTQQEDSAVYLCASSEYRGTGNEQFFGPGTRLTVL.

The V and J genes are TRBV29-1 and TRBJ1-5; TRBD1 is a possible D gene (5 bases). V was clipped by 7 bases and J by 0 bases, with 7 bases between them. The CDR3 consists of 12 residues. Germline CDR1 SQVTM, CDR2 ANQGSEA. CDR3 region: CSARDSNQPQHF. The CDR3 coding sequence is TGCAGCGCCAGGGATAGCAATCAGCCCCAGCATTTT.

The genes are TRBV7-2 and TRBJ2-1, with TRBD2 matching 8 bases. Germline CDR1 reads SGHTA; CDR2 reads FQGNSA. Germline trimming cut 4 bases from V and 6 bases from J; bases unmatched to any gene: 11. This CDR3 has 16 amino acids. The CDR3 DNA is TGTGCCAGCAGCTCATCAATCGGGACTAGGGTCAATGAGCAGTTCTTC. As protein: CASSSSIGTRVNEQFF.

This clone was seen a handful of times. The chain joins TRBV6-5 to TRBJ2-5; possibly TRBD2 for D (6 bases). This CDR3 is 15 amino acids long. Germline CDR1 and CDR2: MNHEY and SVGAGI. V was trimmed by 2 bases and J by 5 bases, leaving 15 bases between them. In DNA, the CDR3 is TGTGCCAGCAGTTACACGACCATTGGGGGGGAGACCCAGTACTTC. As protein: CASSYTTIGGETQYF.

CDR3 sequence (DNA): TGTGCCAGTAGTATGCTCGGGACACCCCCAGACAAGGAAAAACTGTTTTTT. Translating gives CASSMLGTPPDKEKLFF. This rearrangement joins TRBV19 to TRBJ1-4; TRBD1 is a possible D gene (6 bases). CDR1 is LNHDA, CDR2 SQIVND, per germline (reference sequence). V dropped 3 bases and J dropped 8 bases, with 22 bases sitting between them. CDR3 length: 17 amino acids.

This clone was seen a handful of times. The chain employs TRBV6-6 and TRBJ2-1; TRBD2 matches at 11 bases. With V trimmed by 5 bases and J by 3 bases, 3 bases remained unmatched. Germline V gene sequence: CDR1 MNHNY, CDR2 SVGAGI (reference sequence). There are 15 residues in the CDR3. As DNA, the CDR3 is TGTGCCAGCAGTACACTAGCGGGAGTCTACAATGAGCAGTTCTTC. Translating it yields CASSTLAGVYNEQFF.

The V gene is TRBV7-2, the J gene TRBJ2-5; 7 bases fit TRBD1. Germline lookup yields CDR1 SGHTA and CDR2 FQGNSA. V shed 4 bases and J 4 bases; nucleotides not matched to a gene: 3. This CDR3 region has 13 residues. Here the CDR3 DNA reads TGTGCCAGCAGCTCAACAGGGGCAGAGACCCAGTACTTC. Translating it yields CASSSTGAETQYF.

The chain couples TRBV28 to TRBJ1-4; no firm D call. The germline V gene has CDR1 MDHEN and CDR2 SYDVKM. V was shortened by 5 bases and J by 8 bases, with 6 bases between the two germline ends. The CDR3 sequence is 11 residues long. This CDR3 reads CASSQREKLFF. Here the CDR3 DNA reads TGTGCCAGCAGTCAACGGGAAAAACTGTTTTTT.

The rearrangement uses TRBV9 and TRBJ2-3; D uncertain. The CDR3 loop spans 16 amino acids. Per germline, CDR1 SGDLS and CDR2 YYNGEE. Trimming pared 0 bases from V and 0 bases from J, leaving 11 bases between. CDR3 nucleotide sequence: TGTGCCAGCAGCGTAGCTGGTTCAACTAGCACAGATACGCAGTATTTT. This encodes CASSVAGSTSTDTQYF.

This rearrangement joins TRBV15 to TRBJ1-3; maybe TRBD1 (6 bases). Trimming took 4 bases from V and 4 from J, leaving 11 bases between them. From germline, CDR1 is LNHNV and CDR2 YYDKDF (reference sequence). This CDR3 is built from 14 residues. CDR3 amino acids: CATSTGGVGNTIYF. The CDR3 DNA reads TGTGCCACCAGCACGGGGGGCGTCGGAAACACCATATATTTT.

V gene TRBV19 combines with J gene TRBJ1-5; TRBD1 matches at 9 bases. V was clipped by 6 bases and J by 4 bases; unmatched bases: 10. This CDR3 comprises 16 residues. Germline V gene data show CDR1 as LNHDA and CDR2 as SQIVND (reference sequence). The chain's CDR3 is CASRVLKGQGNQPQHF. Here the CDR3 DNA reads TGTGCCAGTAGGGTCTTAAAGGGACAGGGTAATCAGCCCCAGCATTTT.

This chain uses TRBV4-3 with TRBJ2-5; D remains ambiguous. V was trimmed by 2 bases and J by 1 base, leaving 11 bases between them. Germline V gene sequence: CDR1 LGHNA, CDR2 YSLEER. This CDR3 is 15 amino acids long. CDR3 protein: CASSQRLASQETQYF. Written as DNA, the CDR3 is TGCGCCAGCAGCCAACGGCTGGCTAGCCAAGAGACCCAGTACTTC.

This clone has just a few counts. CDR3 in DNA: TGTGCCAGTACGTCGGACTATGGCTACACCTTC. Protein: CASTSDYGYTF. The chain links TRBV5-6 to TRBJ1-2; D gene unclear. The V gene's germline CDR1 is SGHDT and CDR2 YYEEEE. V was cut by 8 bases and J by 3 bases, with 8 bases left in between. The CDR3 is 11 amino acids.

The chain combines TRBV9 with TRBJ2-3, with D possibly being TRBD1 (5 bases). Trimming took 0 bases from V and 5 from J, leaving 10 bases between them. CDR3 length: 14 residues. Germline assignment: CDR1 SGDLS and CDR2 YYNGEE. Written as DNA, the CDR3 is TGTGCCAGCAGCGTAGAGGCCAGGGAAGATACGCAGTATTTT. Protein: CASSVEAREDTQYF.

The rearrangement uses TRBV18 and TRBJ1-1; 7 bases line up with TRBD1. Unmatched junction bases numbered 5, after V lost 6 bases and J lost 4 bases. Germline V gene data show CDR1 as KGHSH and CDR2 as LQKENI. The CDR3 length is 13 residues. CDR3 bases: TGTGCCAGCTCGAAGGGACAGAGCACTGAAGCTTTCTTT. This codes for CASSKGQSTEAFF.

This clone was counted once. The CDR3 bases are TGTGCCAGCAGCTTAGCGGGGGTGAACACCGGGGAGCTGTTTTTT. This encodes CASSLAGVNTGELFF. The gene calls are TRBV7-3 and TRBJ2-2; 7 positions agree with TRBD2. Germline V gene data show CDR1 as SGHTA and CDR2 as FQGTGA. This CDR3 contains 15 residues. The ends lost 2 bases at V and 1 base at J; junction bases unmatched: 1.

This clone was detected a few times. This chain uses TRBV5-1 with TRBJ2-5; D unclear. CDR1 is SGHRS, CDR2 YFSETQ, per germline. The CDR3 sequence is 13 residues long. Trimming removed 4 bases from V and 5 bases from J, with 12 bases in between. CDR3 nucleotides: TGCGCCAGCAGCCCCTCCGGTTCGGAGACCCAGTACTTC. Translated, it gives CASSPSGSETQYF.